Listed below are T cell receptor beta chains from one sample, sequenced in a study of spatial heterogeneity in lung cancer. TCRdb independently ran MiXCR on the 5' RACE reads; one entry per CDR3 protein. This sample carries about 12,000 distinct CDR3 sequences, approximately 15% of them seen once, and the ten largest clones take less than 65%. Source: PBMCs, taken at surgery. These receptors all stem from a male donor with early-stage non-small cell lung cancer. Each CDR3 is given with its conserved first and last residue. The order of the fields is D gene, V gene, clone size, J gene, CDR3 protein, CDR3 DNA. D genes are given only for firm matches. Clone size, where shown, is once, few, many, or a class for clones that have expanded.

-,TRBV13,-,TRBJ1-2,CASSLVRSNYGYTF,TGTGCCAGCAGCTTAGTGCGAAGCAACTATGGCTACACCTTC
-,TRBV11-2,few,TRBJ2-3,CASSLDVTDTQYF,TGTGCCAGCAGCTTAGATGTCACAGATACGCAGTATTTT
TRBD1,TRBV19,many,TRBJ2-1,CASSGGTGLGEQFF,TGTGCCAGTAGCGGCGGGACAGGGCTTGGTGAGCAGTTCTTC
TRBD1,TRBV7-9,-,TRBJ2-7,CASSPKIGQGVEQYF,TGTGCCAGCAGTCCGAAGATCGGACAGGGGGTCGAGCAGTACTTC
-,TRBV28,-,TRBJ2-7,CATIRLEGTYEQYF,TGTGCCACCATACGTCTGGAAGGCACCTACGAGCAGTACTTC
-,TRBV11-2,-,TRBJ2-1,CASSLESGSSYNEQFF,TGTGCCAGCAGCTTAGAGTCTGGGAGCTCCTACAATGAGCAGTTCTTC
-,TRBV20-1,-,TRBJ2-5,CSAISETQYF,TGCAGTGCGATATCGGAGACCCAGTACTTC
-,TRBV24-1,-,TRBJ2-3,CATERGSHTDTQYF,TGTGCCACCGAGAGGGGGAGTCACACAGATACGCAGTATTTT
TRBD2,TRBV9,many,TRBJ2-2,CASSVAAGGFTGELFF,TGTGCCAGCAGCGTAGCTGCGGGAGGATTCACCGGGGAGCTGTTTTTT
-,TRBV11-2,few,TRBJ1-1,CASSLDRGTEAFF,TGTGCCAGCAGCTTAGACAGGGGAACTGAAGCTTTCTTT
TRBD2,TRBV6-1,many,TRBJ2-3,CASSTGTSGSFADTQYF,TGTGCCAGCAGTACCGGGACTAGCGGGAGCTTTGCAGATACGCAGTATTTT
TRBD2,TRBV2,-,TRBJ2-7,CASSEAPTRLAGIYEQYF,TGTGCCAGCAGTGAAGCACCTACTAGACTAGCGGGCATCTACGAGCAGTACTTC
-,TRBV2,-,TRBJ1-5,CASSENLGYQPQHF,TGTGCCAGCAGTGAAAATTTGGGTTATCAGCCCCAGCATTTT
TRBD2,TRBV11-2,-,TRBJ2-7,CASSLTGTSFYEQYF,TGTGCCAGCAGCCTGACTGGGACTAGCTTTTACGAGCAGTACTTC
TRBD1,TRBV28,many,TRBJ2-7,CASGQGQGIYEQYF,TGTGCCAGCGGACAGGGACAGGGGATTTACGAGCAGTACTTC
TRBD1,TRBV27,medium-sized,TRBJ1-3,CASSRGQSGNTIYF,TGTGCCAGCAGCAGGGGACAGTCTGGAAACACCATATATTTT
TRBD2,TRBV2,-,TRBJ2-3,CASLGRGTDTQYF,TGTGCCTCCCTTGGGAGGGGCACAGATACGCAGTATTTT
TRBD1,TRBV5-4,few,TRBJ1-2,CASSSDRRTNYGYTF,TGTGCCAGCAGCTCGGACAGGAGAACTAACTATGGCTACACCTTC
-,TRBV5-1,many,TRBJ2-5,CASSLDPDEETQYF,TGCGCCAGCAGCTTGGATCCGGACGAAGAGACCCAGTACTTC
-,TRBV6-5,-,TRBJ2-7,CASSYSGSLSSYEQYF,TGTGCCAGCAGTTACTCCGGGTCCTTGAGCTCCTACGAGCAGTACTTC
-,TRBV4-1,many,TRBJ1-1,CASSPDVLDTEAFF,TGCGCCAGCAGCCCAGATGTGTTGGACACTGAAGCTTTCTTT
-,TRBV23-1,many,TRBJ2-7,CASSPPYEQYF,TGCGCCAGCAGTCCTCCCTACGAGCAGTACTTC
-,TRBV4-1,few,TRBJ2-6,CASSQGKALTLSGANVLTF,TGCGCCAGCAGCCAAGGAAAAGCGCTGACCCTCTCTGGGGCCAACGTCCTGACTTTC
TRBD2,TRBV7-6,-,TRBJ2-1,CASSSYPSGNSYNEQFF,TGTGCCAGCAGCTCGTATCCTAGCGGGAATTCCTACAATGAGCAGTTCTTC